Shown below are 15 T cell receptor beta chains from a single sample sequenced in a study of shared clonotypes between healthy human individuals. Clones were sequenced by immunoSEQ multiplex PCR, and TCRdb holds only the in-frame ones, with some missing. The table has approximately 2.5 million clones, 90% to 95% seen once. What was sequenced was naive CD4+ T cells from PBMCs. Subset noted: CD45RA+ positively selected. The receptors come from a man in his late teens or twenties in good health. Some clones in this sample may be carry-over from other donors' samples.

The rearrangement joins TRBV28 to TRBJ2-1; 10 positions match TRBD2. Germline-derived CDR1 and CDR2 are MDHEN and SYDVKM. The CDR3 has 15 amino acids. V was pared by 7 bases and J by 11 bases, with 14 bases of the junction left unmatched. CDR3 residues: CASTMGGLAGVKQFF. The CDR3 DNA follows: TGTGCCAGCACCATGGGGGGGCTAGCGGGAGTTAAGCAGTTCTTC.

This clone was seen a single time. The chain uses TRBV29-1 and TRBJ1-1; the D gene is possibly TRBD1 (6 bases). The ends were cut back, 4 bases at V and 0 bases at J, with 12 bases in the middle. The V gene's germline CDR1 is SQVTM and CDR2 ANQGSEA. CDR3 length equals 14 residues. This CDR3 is CSVGMGQMNTEAFF. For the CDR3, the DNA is TGCAGCGTTGGGATGGGACAAATGAACACTGAAGCTTTCTTT.

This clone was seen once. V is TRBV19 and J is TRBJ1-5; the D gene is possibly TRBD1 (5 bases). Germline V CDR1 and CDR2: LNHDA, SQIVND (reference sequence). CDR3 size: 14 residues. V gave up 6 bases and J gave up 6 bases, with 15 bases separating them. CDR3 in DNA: TGTGCCAGTAGCAACATGGGGGGGGGTCAGCCCCAGCATTTT. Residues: CASSNMGGGQPQHF.

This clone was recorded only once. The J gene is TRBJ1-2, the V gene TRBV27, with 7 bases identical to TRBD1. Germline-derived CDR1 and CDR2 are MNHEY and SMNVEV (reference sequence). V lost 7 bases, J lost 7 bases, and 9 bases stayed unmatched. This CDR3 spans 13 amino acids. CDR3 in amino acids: CASTPRAGGGYTF. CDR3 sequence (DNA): TGTGCCAGCACCCCGAGGGCAGGGGGTGGCTACACCTTC.

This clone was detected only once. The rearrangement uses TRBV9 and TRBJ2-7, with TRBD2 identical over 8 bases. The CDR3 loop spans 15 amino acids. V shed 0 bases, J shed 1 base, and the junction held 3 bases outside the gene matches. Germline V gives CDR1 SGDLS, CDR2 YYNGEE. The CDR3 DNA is TGTGCCAGCAGCGTAGGGCCGGGAGGGTCCTACGAGCAGTACTTC. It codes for CASSVGPGGSYEQYF.

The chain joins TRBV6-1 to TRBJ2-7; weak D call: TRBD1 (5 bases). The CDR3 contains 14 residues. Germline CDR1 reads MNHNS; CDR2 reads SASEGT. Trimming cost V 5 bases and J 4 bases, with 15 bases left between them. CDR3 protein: CASSSDRIQYEQYF. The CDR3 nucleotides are TGTGCCAGCAGTAGTGACAGAATCCAGTACGAGCAGTACTTC.

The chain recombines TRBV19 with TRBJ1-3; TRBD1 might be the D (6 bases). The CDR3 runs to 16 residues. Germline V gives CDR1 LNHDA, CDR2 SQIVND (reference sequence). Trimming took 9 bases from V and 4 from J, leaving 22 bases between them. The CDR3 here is CARKTGNPALGNTIYF. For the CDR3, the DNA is TGTGCCAGAAAGACAGGCAATCCTGCGTTGGGAAACACCATATATTTT.

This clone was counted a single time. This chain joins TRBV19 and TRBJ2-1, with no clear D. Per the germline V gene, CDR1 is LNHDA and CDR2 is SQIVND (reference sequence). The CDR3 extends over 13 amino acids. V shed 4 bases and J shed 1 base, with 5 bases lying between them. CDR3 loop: CASSTLSYNEQFF. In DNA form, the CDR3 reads TGTGCCAGTAGTACCCTATCCTACAATGAGCAGTTCTTC.

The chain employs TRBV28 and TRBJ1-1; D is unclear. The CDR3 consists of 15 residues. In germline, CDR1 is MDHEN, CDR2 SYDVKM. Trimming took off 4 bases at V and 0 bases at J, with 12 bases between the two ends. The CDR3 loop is CASSSFKGLNTEAFF. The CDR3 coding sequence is TGTGCCAGCAGTTCATTTAAGGGTTTGAACACTGAAGCTTTCTTT.

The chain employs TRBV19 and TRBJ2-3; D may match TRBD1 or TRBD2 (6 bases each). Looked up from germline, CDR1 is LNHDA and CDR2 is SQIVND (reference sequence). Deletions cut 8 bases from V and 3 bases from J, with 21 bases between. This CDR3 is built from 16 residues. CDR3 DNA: TGTGCCAGTTCCATCTTGGGGGGCCGGAAGACAGATACGCAGTATTTT. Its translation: CASSILGGRKTDTQYF.

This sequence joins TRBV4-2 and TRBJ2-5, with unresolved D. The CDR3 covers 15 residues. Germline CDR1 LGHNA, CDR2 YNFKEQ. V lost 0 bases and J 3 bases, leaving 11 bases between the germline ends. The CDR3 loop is CASSQDKVPEETQYF. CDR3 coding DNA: TGTGCCAGCAGCCAAGATAAGGTGCCCGAAGAGACCCAGTACTTC.

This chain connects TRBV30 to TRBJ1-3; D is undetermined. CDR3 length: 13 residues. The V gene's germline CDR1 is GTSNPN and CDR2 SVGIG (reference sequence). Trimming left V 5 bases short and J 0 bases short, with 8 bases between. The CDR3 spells CAWQVSSGNTIYF. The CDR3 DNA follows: TGTGCCTGGCAGGTCAGCTCTGGAAACACCATATATTTT. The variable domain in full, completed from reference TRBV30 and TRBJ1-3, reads SQTIHQWPATLVQPVGSPLSLECTVEGTSNPNLYWYRQAAGRGLQLLFYSVGIGQISSEVPQNLSASRPQDRQFILSSKKLLLSDSGFYLCAWQVSSGNTIYFGEGSWLTVV.

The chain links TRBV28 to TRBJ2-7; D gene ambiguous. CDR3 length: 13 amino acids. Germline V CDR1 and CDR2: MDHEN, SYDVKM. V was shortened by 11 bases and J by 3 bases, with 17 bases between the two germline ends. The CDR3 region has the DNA TGTGCCGCATCCACGGGTTCCGTCTACGAGCAGTACTTC. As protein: CAASTGSVYEQYF.

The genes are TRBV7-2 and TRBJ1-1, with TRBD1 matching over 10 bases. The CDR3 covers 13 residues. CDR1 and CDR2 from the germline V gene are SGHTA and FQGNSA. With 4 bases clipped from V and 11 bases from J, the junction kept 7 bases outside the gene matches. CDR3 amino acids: CASSSRDRGRAFF. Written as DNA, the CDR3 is TGTGCCAGCAGCTCCCGGGACAGGGGTAGGGCTTTCTTT.

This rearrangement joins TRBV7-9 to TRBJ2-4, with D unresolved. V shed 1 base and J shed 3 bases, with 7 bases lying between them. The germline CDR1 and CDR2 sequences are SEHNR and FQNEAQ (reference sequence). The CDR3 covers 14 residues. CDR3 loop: CASSLVGRKNIQYF. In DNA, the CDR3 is TGTGCCAGCAGCTTAGTCGGCCGCAAAAACATTCAGTACTTC.